This TCR beta chain was obtained from a study of T cells in Graves' hyperthyroidism and ophthalmopathy. Whole-study context: Once the initial diagnosis was made, peripheral blood was obtained before any treatment. Findings of the study overall: Ophthalmopathy was model-predicted a median roughly 6.3 months pre-onset. Most clonotypes expanded in the thyroid (above 0.001) were also present in blood.

Researchers amplified the TCR beta CDR3 regions from RNA transcripts. Initially, a first-round RT-PCR of the TCR CDR3 employed the HTBI primer set. TCRdb itself ran the multiplex PCR reads through MiXCR, one entry per CDR3 protein. The profile shows 300,000 to 400,000 distinct CDR3 sequences, approximately 18% of them singletons. As concerns this clonotype: Its antigen is currently unknown.

Out of over 9 ml of fresh peripheral blood came the PBMCs. The source of this sequence is a man younger than 35 with Graves' ophthalmopathy. Sequencing used blood.

In DNA form, the CDR3 reads TGTGCCACCCAAGACAGGGGCTATGGCTACACCTTC. As protein: CATQDRGYGYTF. V gene TRBV6-1 combines with J gene TRBJ1-2; 8 nucleotides align to TRBD1. Germline V gene sequence: CDR1 MNHNS, CDR2 SASEGT. Trimming removed 10 bases from V and 4 bases from J; junction bases left unmatched: 5. The CDR3 runs to 12 residues.